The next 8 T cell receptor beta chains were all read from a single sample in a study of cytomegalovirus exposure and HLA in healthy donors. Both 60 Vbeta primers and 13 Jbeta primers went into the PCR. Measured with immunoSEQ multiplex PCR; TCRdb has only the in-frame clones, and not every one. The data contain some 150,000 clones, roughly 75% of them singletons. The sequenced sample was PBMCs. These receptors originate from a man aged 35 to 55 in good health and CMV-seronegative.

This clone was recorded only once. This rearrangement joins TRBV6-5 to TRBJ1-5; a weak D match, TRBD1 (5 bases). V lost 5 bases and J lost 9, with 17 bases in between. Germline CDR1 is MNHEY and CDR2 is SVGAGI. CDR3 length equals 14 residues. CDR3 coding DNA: TGTGCCAGCAGTGAAGTAACAGGCCGATGGCCCCAGCATTTT. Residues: CASSEVTGRWPQHF.

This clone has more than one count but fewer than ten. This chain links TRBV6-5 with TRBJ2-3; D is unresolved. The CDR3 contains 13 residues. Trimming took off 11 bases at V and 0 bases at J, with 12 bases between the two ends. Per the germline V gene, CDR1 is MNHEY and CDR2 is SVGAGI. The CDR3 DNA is TGTGCCTCTGGGCTTCTTAGCACAGATACGCAGTATTTT. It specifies CASGLLSTDTQYF.

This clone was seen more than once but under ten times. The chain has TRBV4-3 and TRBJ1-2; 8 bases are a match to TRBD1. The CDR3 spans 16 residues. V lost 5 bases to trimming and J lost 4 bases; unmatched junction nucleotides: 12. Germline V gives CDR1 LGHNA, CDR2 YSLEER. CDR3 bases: TGCGCCAGCAGCTCGGTCGGACAGGGTAAGACCTATGGCTACACCTTC. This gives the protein CASSSVGQGKTYGYTF.

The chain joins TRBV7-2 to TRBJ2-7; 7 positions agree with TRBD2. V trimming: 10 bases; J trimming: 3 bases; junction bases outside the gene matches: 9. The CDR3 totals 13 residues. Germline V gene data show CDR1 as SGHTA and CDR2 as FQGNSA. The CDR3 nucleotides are TGTGCCACCTGGGGCGGGGGAATCTACGAGCAGTACTTC. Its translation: CATWGGGIYEQYF.

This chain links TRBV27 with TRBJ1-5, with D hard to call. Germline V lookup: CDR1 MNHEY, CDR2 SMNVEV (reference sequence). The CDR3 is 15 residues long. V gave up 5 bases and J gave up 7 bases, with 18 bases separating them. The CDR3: CASSPLEAGRQPQHF. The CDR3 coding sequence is TGTGCCAGCAGTCCCCTGGAAGCGGGTAGGCAGCCCCAGCATTTT.

In DNA form, the CDR3 reads TGTGCCAGCAGTGAAAGGGGGATAATCAACACCGGGGAGCTGTTTTTT. Encoded protein: CASSERGIINTGELFF. J is TRBJ2-2 and V is TRBV2; weak D call: TRBD1 (6 bases). Trimming cost V 2 bases and J 2 bases, with 12 bases left between them. This CDR3 is built from 16 residues. Per the germline V gene, CDR1 is SNHLY and CDR2 is FYNNEI. Drawing the rest from reference TRBV2 and TRBJ2-2, the complete variable domain is EPEVTQTPSHQVTQMGQEVILRCVPISNHLYFYWYRQILGQKVEFLVSFYNNEISEKSEIFDDQFSVERPDGSNFTLKIRSTKLEDSAMYFCASSERGIINTGELFFGEGSRLTVL.

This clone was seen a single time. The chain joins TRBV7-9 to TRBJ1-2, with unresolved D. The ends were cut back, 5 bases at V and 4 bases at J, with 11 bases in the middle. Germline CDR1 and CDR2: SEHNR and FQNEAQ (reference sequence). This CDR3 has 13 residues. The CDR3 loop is CASSLESSYGYTF. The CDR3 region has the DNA TGTGCCAGCAGCCTAGAAAGCTCCTATGGCTACACCTTC. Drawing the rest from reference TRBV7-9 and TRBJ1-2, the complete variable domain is DTGVSQNPRHKITKRGQNVTFRCDPISEHNRLYWYRQTLGQGPEFLTYFQNEAQLEKSRLLSDRFSAERPKGSFSTLEIQRTEQGDSAMYLCASSLESSYGYTFGSGTRLTVV.

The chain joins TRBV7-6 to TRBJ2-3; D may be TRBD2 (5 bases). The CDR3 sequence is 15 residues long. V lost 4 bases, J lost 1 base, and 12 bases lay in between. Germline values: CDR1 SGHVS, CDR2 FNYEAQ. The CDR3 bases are TGTGCCAGCAGCTGGACCGGGATCCGCACAGATACGCAGTATTTT. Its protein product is CASSWTGIRTDTQYF.